These T cell receptor beta chains were read from a single sample in a study of T cells after yellow fever vaccination. TCRdb passed the 5' RACE reads through MiXCR, listing each CDR3 protein once. The table includes hundreds of thousands of distinct CDR3 sequences, about 19% detected once. Specimen: PBMCs, collected 15 days after the yellow fever booster vaccination. The source of these receptors is a man between 25 and 39 years old who received the YFV17D yellow fever vaccine. Each CDR3 is given with its conserved first and last residue. Fields, in order: clone size, V gene, J gene, D gene, CDR3 protein, CDR3 DNA. A D gene is named only where the DNA matches it firmly. The size field is filled for only some rows; it gives once, few, many or a size class.

few	TRBV20-1	TRBJ2-1	TRBD1	CSWFTGQGNNEQFF	TGCAGTTGGTTTACGGGACAGGGTAATAATGAGCAGTTCTTC
few	TRBV20-1	TRBJ1-2	TRBD1	CSARGQGGDYGYTF	TGCAGTGCTAGGGGACAGGGAGGCGACTATGGCTACACCTTC
few	TRBV20-1	TRBJ2-7	NA	CSASLGGNPYEQYF	TGCAGTGCTAGTTTGGGCGGGAACCCCTACGAGCAGTACTTC
NA	TRBV4-3	TRBJ2-3	TRBD2	CASSPLGGLAGDRPFF	TGCGCCAGCAGCCCACTCGGAGGGCTAGCGGGAGATCGTCCCTTTTTT
NA	TRBV27	TRBJ2-5	TRBD2	CASSLTSGVQETQYF	TGTGCCAGCAGTCTGACTAGCGGGGTGCAAGAGACCCAGTACTTC
NA	TRBV7-8	TRBJ2-2	TRBD1	CASSSGRDRGAFMVAGELFF	TGTGCCAGCAGCTCCGGCCGGGACAGGGGGGCTTTTATGGTAGCCGGGGAGCTGTTTTTT
few	TRBV9	TRBJ2-3	NA	CASSGSNTDTQYF	TGTGCCAGCAGCGGTAGTAACACAGATACGCAGTATTTT
NA	TRBV7-9	TRBJ1-5	NA	CASSSGQYSNQPQHF	TGTGCCAGCAGCTCCGGACAGTATAGCAATCAGCCCCAGCATTTT
NA	TRBV5-1	TRBJ2-2	NA	CASSLLQMDTGELFF	TGCGCCAGCAGCTTGCTTCAAATGGACACCGGGGAGCTGTTTTTT
few	TRBV20-1	TRBJ2-7	TRBD2	CSARIGLAGAGGYEQYF	TGCAGTGCTAGGATCGGGCTAGCGGGAGCCGGGGGCTACGAGCAGTACTTC
few	TRBV12-3/TRBV12-4	TRBJ1-1	NA	CASSFTWGLNTEAFF	TGTGCCAGCAGTTTTACTTGGGGTTTGAACACTGAAGCTTTCTTT
many	TRBV12-3/TRBV12-4	TRBJ2-4	TRBD1	CASSLPTGIKNIQYF	TGTGCCAGCAGTTTACCGACAGGGATCAAAAACATTCAGTACTTC
NA	TRBV24-1	TRBJ2-2	NA	CATSDFNPGELFF	TGTGCCACCAGTGATTTTAATCCCGGGGAGCTGTTTTTT
few	TRBV15	TRBJ1-3	NA	CATSREGNTIYF	TGTGCCACCAGCAGGGAGGGAAACACCATATATTTT
NA	TRBV20-1	TRBJ1-5	NA	CSARGPTGSVSNQPQHF	TGCAGTGCTAGAGGCCCAACGGGGTCGGTGAGCAATCAGCCCCAGCATTTT
NA	TRBV29-1	TRBJ2-5	NA	CSVDEAGMETQYF	TGCAGCGTTGATGAGGCGGGAATGGAGACCCAGTACTTC
NA	TRBV7-2	TRBJ2-3	NA	CASSLRVQGPDTQYF	TGTGCCAGCAGCTTAAGGGTCCAAGGCCCAGATACGCAGTATTTT
NA	TRBV20-1	TRBJ2-3	TRBD2	CSANPGAGVDTQYF	TGCAGTGCTAACCCCGGAGCGGGAGTGGATACGCAGTATTTT
few	TRBV27	TRBJ2-1	TRBD2	CASGTGGEGYNEQFF	TGTGCCAGCGGTACTGGGGGGGAGGGGTACAATGAGCAGTTCTTC
few	TRBV29-1	TRBJ1-1	NA	CSADEGAEAFF	TGCAGCGCCGACGAGGGAGCTGAAGCTTTCTTT
NA	TRBV29-1	TRBJ1-5	NA	CSVVFSGQRNQPQHF	TGCAGCGTTGTTTTCTCTGGACAGCGCAATCAGCCCCAGCATTTT
NA	TRBV24-1	TRBJ2-1	NA	CATSDLSHEQFF	TGTGCCACCAGTGACCTATCCCATGAGCAGTTCTTC
few	TRBV29-1	TRBJ2-1	TRBD2	CSVEVTGRAREQFF	TGCAGCGTTGAAGTTACCGGGAGGGCCCGTGAGCAGTTCTTC
few	TRBV5-1	TRBJ2-1	TRBD2	CASSPGLAGSTSSYNEQFF	TGCGCCAGCAGCCCGGGACTAGCGGGGAGTACCTCTTCCTACAATGAGCAGTTCTTC
NA	TRBV4-3	TRBJ2-2	NA	CASSRAVTGELFF	TGCGCCAGCAGCAGAGCAGTGACCGGGGAGCTGTTTTTT
NA	TRBV20-1	TRBJ2-1	TRBD2	CSARSQRDRYNEQFF	TGCAGTGCTAGATCCCAGCGGGACCGGTACAATGAGCAGTTCTTC
NA	TRBV27	TRBJ2-7	NA	CASSLRGRAHEQYF	TGTGCCAGCAGTTTAAGGGGGAGGGCCCACGAGCAGTACTTC
NA	TRBV5-1	TRBJ2-3	TRBD1	CASSARGQGTDTQYF	TGCGCCAGCAGCGCCAGGGGGCAAGGCACAGATACGCAGTATTTT
NA	TRBV5-6	TRBJ2-2	NA	CASRPTGRNTGELFF	TGTGCCAGCAGACCTACGGGACGCAACACCGGGGAGCTGTTTTTT
NA	TRBV11-1	TRBJ2-1	TRBD2	CASSDSGSRYNEQFF	TGTGCCAGCAGCGATAGCGGGAGCAGGTACAATGAGCAGTTCTTC
NA	TRBV7-6	TRBJ2-5	TRBD2	CASSLGRPGGFEETQYF	TGTGCCAGCAGCTTAGGCCGCCCGGGGGGATTTGAAGAGACCCAGTACTTC
NA	TRBV4-2	TRBJ2-2	TRBD2	CASSRSGNSGFGELFF	TGTGCCAGCAGCCGTAGTGGTAATAGCGGGTTCGGGGAGCTGTTTTTT
NA	TRBV24-1	TRBJ2-5	NA	CATSDLNGRETQYF	TGTGCCACCAGTGATTTGAATGGGAGGGAGACCCAGTACTTC
NA	TRBV29-1	TRBJ2-1	TRBD1	CSGGQGALNEQFF	TGCAGTGGCGGACAGGGGGCACTAAATGAGCAGTTCTTC
NA	TRBV6-4	TRBJ2-1	NA	CASSDSLNTGCSYNEQFF	TGTGCCAGCAGTGACTCATTGAACACGGGGTGCTCCTACAATGAGCAGTTCTTC
few	TRBV11-3	TRBJ2-1	TRBD2	CASSLGGAGENEQFF	TGTGCCAGCAGCTTAGGTGGTGCGGGAGAAAATGAGCAGTTCTTC
NA	TRBV6-1	TRBJ2-7	NA	CASSEWTASYEQYF	TGTGCCAGCAGTGAGTGGACGGCCTCCTACGAGCAGTACTTC
NA	TRBV12-3/TRBV12-4	TRBJ2-4	NA	CASTPGRLIFGIQYF	TGTGCCAGCACTCCAGGGAGGTTAATATTTGGCATTCAGTACTTC
NA	TRBV10-2	TRBJ2-7	TRBD2	CASRETASGSREQYF	TGCGCCAGCAGGGAAACAGCTAGCGGGAGTCGCGAGCAGTACTTC